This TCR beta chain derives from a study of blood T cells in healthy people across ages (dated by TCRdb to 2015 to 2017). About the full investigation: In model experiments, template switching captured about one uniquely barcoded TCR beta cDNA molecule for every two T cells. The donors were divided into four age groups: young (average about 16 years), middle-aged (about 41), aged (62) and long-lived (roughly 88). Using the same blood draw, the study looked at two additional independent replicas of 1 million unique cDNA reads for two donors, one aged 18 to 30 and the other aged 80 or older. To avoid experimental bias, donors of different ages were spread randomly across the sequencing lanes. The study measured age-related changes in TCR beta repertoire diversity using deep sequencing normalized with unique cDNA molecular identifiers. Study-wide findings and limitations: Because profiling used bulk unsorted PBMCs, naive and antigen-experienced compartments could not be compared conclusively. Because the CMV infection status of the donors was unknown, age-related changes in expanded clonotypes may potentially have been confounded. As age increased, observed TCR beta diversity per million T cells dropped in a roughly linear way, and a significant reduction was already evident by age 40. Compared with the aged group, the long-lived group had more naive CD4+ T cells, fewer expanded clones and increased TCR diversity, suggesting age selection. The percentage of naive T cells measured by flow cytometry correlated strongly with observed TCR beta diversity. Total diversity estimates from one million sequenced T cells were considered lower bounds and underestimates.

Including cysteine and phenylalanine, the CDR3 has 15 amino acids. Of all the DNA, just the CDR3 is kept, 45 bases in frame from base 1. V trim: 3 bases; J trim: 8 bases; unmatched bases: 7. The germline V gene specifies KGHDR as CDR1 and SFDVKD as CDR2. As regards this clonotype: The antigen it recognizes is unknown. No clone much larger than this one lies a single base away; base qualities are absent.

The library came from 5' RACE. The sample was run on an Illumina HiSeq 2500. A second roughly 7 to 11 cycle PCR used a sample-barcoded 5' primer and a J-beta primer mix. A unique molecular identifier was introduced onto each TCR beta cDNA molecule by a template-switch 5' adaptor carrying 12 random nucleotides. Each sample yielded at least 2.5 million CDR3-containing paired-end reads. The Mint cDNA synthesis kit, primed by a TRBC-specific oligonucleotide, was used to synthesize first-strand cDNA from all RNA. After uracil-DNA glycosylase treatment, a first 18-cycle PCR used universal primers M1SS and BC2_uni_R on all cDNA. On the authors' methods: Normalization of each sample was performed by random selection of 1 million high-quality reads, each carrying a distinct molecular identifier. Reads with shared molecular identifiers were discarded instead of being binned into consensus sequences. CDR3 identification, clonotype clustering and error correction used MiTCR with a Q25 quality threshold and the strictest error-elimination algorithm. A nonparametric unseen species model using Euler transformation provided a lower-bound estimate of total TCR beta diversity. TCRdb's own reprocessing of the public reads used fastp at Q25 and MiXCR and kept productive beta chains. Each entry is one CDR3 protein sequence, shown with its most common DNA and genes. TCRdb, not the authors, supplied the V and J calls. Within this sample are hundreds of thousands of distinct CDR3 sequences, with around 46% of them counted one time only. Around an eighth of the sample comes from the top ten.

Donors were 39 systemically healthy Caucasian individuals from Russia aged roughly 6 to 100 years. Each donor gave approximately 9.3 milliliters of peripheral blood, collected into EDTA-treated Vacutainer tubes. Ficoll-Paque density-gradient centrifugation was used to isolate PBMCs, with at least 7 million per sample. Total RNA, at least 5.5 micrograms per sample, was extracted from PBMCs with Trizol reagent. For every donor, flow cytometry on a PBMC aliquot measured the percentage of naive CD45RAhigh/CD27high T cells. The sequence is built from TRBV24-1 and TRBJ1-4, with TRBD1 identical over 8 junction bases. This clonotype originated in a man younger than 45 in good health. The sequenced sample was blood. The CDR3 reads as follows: CATSDPQGAGEKLFF. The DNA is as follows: TGTGCCACCAGTGATCCCCAGGGGGCAGGGGAAAAACTGTTTTTT.